Below are 22 T cell receptor beta chains sequenced from a single sample in a study of T-cell memory formation after mild COVID-19. One entry per CDR3 protein results from TCRdb running MiXCR on the 5' RACE reads. The data contain 180,000 or so distinct CDR3 sequences, 9.5% to 13% of them singletons. Sequences were obtained from PBMCs or a T cell subset sorted from them (not recorded which). These receptors were taken from a man younger than 35 who had mild COVID-19 (a few samples of this study predate the infection). Cell type and time point are not known.

J is TRBJ2-7 and V is TRBV5-1; maybe TRBD1 (6 bases). Trimming removed 4 bases from V and 6 bases from J, with 20 bases in between. Per germline, CDR1 SGHRS and CDR2 YFSETQ. The CDR3 length is 15 residues. CDR3 sequence: CASSLQQGSPPEQYF. In DNA form, the CDR3 reads TGCGCCAGCAGCCTCCAACAGGGATCCCCCCCCGAGCAGTACTTC.

This clonotype was recorded at least ten times. The chain couples TRBV7-6 to TRBJ2-5, with unresolved D. This CDR3 region has 13 residues. Germline-derived CDR1 and CDR2 are SGHVS and FNYEAQ. V shed 1 base and J shed 0 bases, with 3 bases lying between them. CDR3 loop: CASSLVHQETQYF. The CDR3 DNA follows: TGTGCCAGCAGCTTAGTGCACCAAGAGACCCAGTACTTC. The whole variable domain, remainder taken from reference TRBV7-6 and TRBJ2-5, is GAGVSQSPRYKVTKRGQDVALRCDPISGHVSLYWYRQALGQGPEFLTYFNYEAQQDKSGLPNDRFSAERPEGSISTLTIQRTEQRDSAMYRCASSLVHQETQYFGPGTRLLVL.

This clonotype was counted a few times. The genes are TRBV7-9 and TRBJ1-1; the D is unclear. The ends were cut back, 4 bases at V and 5 bases at J, with 14 bases in the middle. The CDR3 has 14 amino acids. Germline loops: CDR1 SEHNR, CDR2 FQNEAQ (reference sequence). This CDR3 reads CASSSKLERTEAFF. DNA of the CDR3: TGTGCCAGCAGCTCCAAACTTGAGAGGACTGAAGCTTTCTTT.

This clonotype was found a few times. Here the CDR3 DNA reads TGTGCCACCAGCAGAGATCGAATTTCCTATGGCTACACCTTC. Amino acids: CATSRDRISYGYTF. The chain has TRBV15 and TRBJ1-2, with no clear D. V was cut by 0 bases and J by 4 bases, with 9 bases left in between. From germline, CDR1 is LNHNV and CDR2 YYDKDF (reference sequence). The CDR3 has 14 amino acids.

The rearrangement uses TRBV7-2 and TRBJ2-3; D might be TRBD1 (5 bases). This CDR3 has 16 residues. The V and J ends lost 5 bases and 3 bases respectively, with 18 bases between them. From germline, CDR1 is SGHTA and CDR2 FQGNSA. CDR3 in amino acids: CASSHSRAASTDTQYF. CDR3 sequence (DNA): TGTGCCAGCAGCCACAGCAGGGCAGCTAGTACAGATACGCAGTATTTT.

The V gene is TRBV2, the J gene TRBJ2-1, with D possibly being TRBD2 (5 bases). V was cut by 5 bases and J by 7 bases, with 18 bases left in between. Germline CDR1 SNHLY, CDR2 FYNNEI. The CDR3 is made up of 15 amino acids. The CDR3 protein is CASSKEDTGGNEQFF. CDR3 DNA sequence: TGTGCCAGCAGTAAGGAGGATACGGGTGGGAATGAGCAGTTCTTC.

This clonotype was observed a handful of times. The V and J genes are TRBV9 and TRBJ1-2, with D tentatively TRBD1 (5 bases). V was pared by 0 bases and J by 7 bases, with 13 bases between. This CDR3 has 14 residues. CDR1 and CDR2 from the germline V gene are SGDLS and YYNGEE. The CDR3, as DNA: TGTGCCAGCAGCGTAGAGGCCGGGGGTGTTGGCTACACCTTC. It translates to CASSVEAGGVGYTF.

This rearrangement joins TRBV6-5 to TRBJ2-7; TRBD1 might be the D (5 bases). The CDR3 has 14 residues. V was cut by 2 bases and J by 2 bases, with 10 bases left in between. Germline CDR1 MNHEY, CDR2 SVGAGI. CDR3 DNA: TGTGCCAGCAGTTACGGCGCAGGGCCCTACGAGCAGTACTTC. Its protein product is CASSYGAGPYEQYF.

Here the CDR3 reads CASSPPTSRYGYTF. The CDR3, as DNA: TGTGCCAGCAGTCCCCCGACATCGCGTTATGGCTACACCTTC. This chain connects TRBV2 to TRBJ1-2; D is ambiguous. The CDR3 sequence is 14 residues long. CDR1 SNHLY and CDR2 FYNNEI come from the germline V gene. V shed 5 bases and J shed 5 bases, with 15 bases lying between them.

Written as DNA, the CDR3 is TGCGCCAGCAGCCCGCGGGGTCATCCTAGCACAGATACGCAGTATTTT. It specifies CASSPRGHPSTDTQYF. V usage is TRBV5-1 and J usage is TRBJ2-3, with a tentative D call TRBD2 (6 bases). The CDR3 runs to 16 residues. CDR1 is SGHRS, CDR2 YFSETQ, per germline. Trimming removed 4 bases from V and 0 bases from J, with 15 bases in between.

The rearrangement links TRBV15 to TRBJ2-1, with TRBD2 matching over 8 bases. The CDR3 runs to 17 residues. Losses at the gene ends were 4 bases for V and 9 bases for J; bases not matched to a gene: 17. Looked up from germline, CDR1 is LNHNV and CDR2 is YYDKDF (reference sequence). As DNA, the CDR3 is TGTGCCACCAGCAACCTCGTGGGCGGGGGGACCCTAGGTGAGCAGTTCTTC. This codes for CATSNLVGGGTLGEQFF.

V is TRBV7-9 and J is TRBJ2-7, with D maybe TRBD1 (6 bases). Germline V gives CDR1 SEHNR, CDR2 FQNEAQ (reference sequence). The V end lost 5 bases, the J end lost 5 bases, and 10 bases lay between the germline ends. The CDR3 is made up of 12 amino acids. The CDR3 DNA reads TGTGCCAGCAGCCCGTACAGGGACGAGCAGTACTTC. Translating it yields CASSPYRDEQYF.

The rearrangement uses TRBV6-2 or TRBV6-3 and TRBJ2-1; the match to TRBD1 covers 9 bases. V shed 7 bases, J shed 9 bases, and the junction held 7 bases outside the gene matches. The CDR3 covers 13 residues. Germline CDR1 MNHEY, CDR2 SVGEGT. The CDR3 loop reads CASTRDREGEQFF. In nucleotides, the CDR3 is TGTGCCAGCACTCGGGACAGGGAGGGTGAGCAGTTCTTC.

This chain uses TRBV11-2 with TRBJ2-3, with 7 bases matching TRBD2. With 2 bases clipped from V and 8 bases from J, the junction kept 4 bases outside the gene matches. The CDR3 has 13 amino acids. Germline V lookup: CDR1 SGHAT, CDR2 FQNNGV. The DNA for the CDR3 is TGTGCCAGCAGCTTAACACTAGCGCGTACGCAGTATTTT. Protein: CASSLTLARTQYF. Complete variable domain (other parts from reference TRBV11-2 and TRBJ2-3): EAGVAQSPRYKIIEKRQSVAFWCNPISGHATLYWYQQILGQGPKLLIQFQNNGVVDDSQLPKDRFSAERLKGVDSTLKIQPAKLEDSAVYLCASSLTLARTQYFGPGTRLTVL.

The chain has TRBV21-1 and TRBJ1-6; the table gives TRBD1 as D, unverified against the DNA. TRBV21-1 is termed a pseudogene. The CDR3 is made up of 17 amino acids. CDR3 coding DNA: TGTGCCAGCAGCACGCTGACCTGGGACAGAAATCACTCACCCCTCCACTTT. Protein product: CASSTLTWDRNHSPLHF.

This clonotype appeared a few times. The chain combines TRBV9 with TRBJ1-2; a weak D match, TRBD1 (6 bases). This CDR3 region has 15 residues. V was trimmed by 0 bases and J by 3 bases, leaving 12 bases between them. Germline assignment: CDR1 SGDLS and CDR2 YYNGEE. CDR3 in amino acids: CASSVATGGYYGYTF. The DNA for the CDR3 is TGTGCCAGCAGCGTAGCTACGGGGGGCTACTATGGCTACACCTTC.

This clonotype has only a few counts. This chain joins TRBV5-1 and TRBJ2-2; D uncertain. V lost 6 bases to trimming and J lost 1 base, with 10 bases between them. This CDR3 region has 14 residues. Germline CDR1 SGHRS, CDR2 YFSETQ. In nucleotides, the CDR3 is TGCGCCAGCAAGGCCCTGGAGAACACCGGGGAGCTGTTTTTT. This sequence encodes CASKALENTGELFF.

This sequence joins TRBV7-8 and TRBJ1-3; 8 positions match TRBD1. With 5 bases clipped from V and 2 bases from J, the junction kept 2 bases outside the gene matches. Per germline, CDR1 SGHVS and CDR2 FQNEAQ. The CDR3 is 14 amino acids. The CDR3, as DNA: TGTGCCAGCAGCACGACAGGGGCTGGAAACACCATATATTTT. Translated: CASSTTGAGNTIYF.

This clonotype came up a few times. This sequence joins TRBV2 and TRBJ2-7; maybe TRBD2 (5 bases). V was shortened by 1 base and J by 2 bases, with 9 bases between the two germline ends. This CDR3 spans 14 amino acids. The germline V gene encodes CDR1 SNHLY and CDR2 FYNNEI. The CDR3 spells CASSEGPRAYEQYV. The CDR3 DNA is TGTGCCAGCAGTGAAGGCCCGAGGGCCTACGAGCAGTACGTC.

V and J are TRBV20-1 and TRBJ1-2; TRBD1 agrees at 7 bases. The CDR3 spans 13 residues. Germline V gene sequence: CDR1 DFQATT, CDR2 SNEGSKA (reference sequence). Losses at the gene ends were 6 bases for V and 0 bases for J; bases not matched to a gene: 4. CDR3 sequence: CSAQTGTNYGYTF. CDR3 in DNA: TGCAGTGCACAGACAGGGACTAACTATGGCTACACCTTC.

This clonotype came up many times. J is TRBJ2-3 and V is TRBV5-1, with 7 bases lining up with TRBD2. Germline CDR1 is SGHRS and CDR2 is YFSETQ. The junction had 8 bases not matched to a gene; V was cut back by 5 bases and J by 2 bases. This CDR3 has 15 amino acids. The CDR3 DNA is TGCGCCAGCAGAGACGCTAGCGGATCCACAGATACGCAGTATTTT. Translation gives CASRDASGSTDTQYF.

This clonotype was seen repeatedly, ten times or more. This chain joins TRBV5-1 and TRBJ2-2, with a weak D call TRBD1 (6 bases). This CDR3 is built from 15 residues. Germline loops: CDR1 SGHRS, CDR2 YFSETQ. V dropped 0 bases and J dropped 7 bases, with 13 bases sitting between them. Here the CDR3 reads CASSLVAGAIGELFF. The CDR3 coding sequence is TGCGCCAGCAGCTTGGTCGCAGGGGCGATCGGGGAGCTGTTTTTT. Filled out from reference TRBV5-1 and TRBJ2-2, the complete variable domain reads KAGVTQTPRYLIKTRGQQVTLSCSPISGHRSVSWYQQTPGQGLQFLFEYFSETQRNKGNFPGRFSGRQFSNSRSEMNVSTLELGDSALYLCASSLVAGAIGELFFGEGSRLTVL.